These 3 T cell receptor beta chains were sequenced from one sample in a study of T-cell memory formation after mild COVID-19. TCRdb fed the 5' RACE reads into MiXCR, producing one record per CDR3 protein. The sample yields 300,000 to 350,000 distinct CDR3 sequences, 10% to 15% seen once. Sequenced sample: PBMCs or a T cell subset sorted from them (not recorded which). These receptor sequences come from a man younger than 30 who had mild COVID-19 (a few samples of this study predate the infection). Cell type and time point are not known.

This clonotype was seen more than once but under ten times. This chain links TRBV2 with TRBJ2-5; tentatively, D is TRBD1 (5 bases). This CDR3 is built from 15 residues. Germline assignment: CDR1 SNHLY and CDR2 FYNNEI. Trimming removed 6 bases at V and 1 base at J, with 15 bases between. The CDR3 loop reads CASRARLGRQETQYF. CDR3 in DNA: TGTGCCAGCAGAGCCAGATTGGGGCGCCAAGAGACCCAGTACTTC.

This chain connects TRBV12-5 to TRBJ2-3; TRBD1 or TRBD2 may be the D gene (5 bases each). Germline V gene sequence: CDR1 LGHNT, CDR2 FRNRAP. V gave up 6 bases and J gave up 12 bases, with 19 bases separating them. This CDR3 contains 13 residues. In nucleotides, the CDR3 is TGTGCTAGTGGCTCCAACCGGGACGATAGACAGTATTTT. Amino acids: CASGSNRDDRQYF.

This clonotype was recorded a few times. For the CDR3, the DNA is TGTGCCAGCAGTTACTCTTTGAATCTAGCCAAAAACATTCAGTACTTC. Translation: CASSYSLNLAKNIQYF. J is TRBJ2-4 and V is TRBV6-5; D is undetermined. The V end lost 0 bases, the J end lost 0 bases, and 9 bases lay between the germline ends. The CDR3 is made up of 16 amino acids. CDR1 and CDR2 from the germline V gene are MNHEY and SVGAGI.